This is a list of T cell receptor beta chains from one sample in a study of technical replicates of blood from a handful of donors. Measured with immunoSEQ multiplex PCR; TCRdb has only the in-frame clones, and not every one. The table has some 62,000 clones, 70% to 90% seen once; the top ten hold around 5%. Sequenced: PBMCs. These receptors all come from a human donor in good health. Some clones in this sample may be carry-over from other donors' samples. The CDR3 runs from the conserved cysteine through the conserved F or W. Fields, in order: V gene, clone size, D gene, J gene, CDR3 protein, CDR3 DNA. The D gene is left open where the match is weak. The size of a clone is reported for some rows only, either as once, few or many, or as a class for expanded clones.

V: TRBV7-8; size: once; D: TRBD1; J: TRBJ2-5; CDR3: CASSLARTGMGGTQYF; DNA: TGTGCCAGCAGCTTAGCAAGGACAGGGATGGGGGGGACCCAGTACTTC
V: TRBV2; size: NA; D: NA; J: TRBJ2-1; CDR3: CASARGEQFF; DNA: TGTGCCAGCGCCAGGGGTGAGCAGTTCTTC
V: TRBV7-9; size: NA; D: TRBD1; J: TRBJ1-5; CDR3: CASSLEGPGGQPQHF; DNA: TGTGCCAGCAGCTTAGAGGGCCCAGGGGGACAGCCCCAGCATTTT
V: TRBV7-2; size: NA; D: NA; J: TRBJ1-6; CDR3: CASSSQGDSPLHF; DNA: TGTGCCAGCAGCTCGCAAGGGGATTCACCCCTCCACTTT
V: TRBV6-5; size: NA; D: TRBD2; J: TRBJ2-7; CDR3: CASSYTGGGPYEQYF; DNA: TGTGCCAGCAGTTACACTGGCGGGGGGCCCTACGAGCAGTACTTC
V: TRBV5-5; size: NA; D: TRBD1; J: TRBJ1-2; CDR3: CASRPGGLTVFNYGYTF; DNA: TGTGCCAGCAGGCCAGGGGGCCTCACCGTATTTAACTATGGCTACACCTTC
V: TRBV7-9; size: NA; D: NA; J: TRBJ2-7; CDR3: CASSLGTGLSYEQYF; DNA: TGTGCCAGCAGCTTAGGGACGGGACTTTCCTACGAGCAGTACTTC
V: TRBV4-3; size: few; D: NA; J: TRBJ2-7; CDR3: CASSQIQDTPYEQYF; DNA: TGCGCCAGCAGCCAGATACAGGATACTCCCTACGAGCAGTACTTC
V: TRBV7-8; size: NA; D: TRBD2; J: TRBJ2-3; CDR3: CASRGERGLGTQYF; DNA: TGTGCCAGCCGGGGAGAGCGGGGGTTGGGAACGCAGTATTTT
V: TRBV5-1; size: NA; D: TRBD1; J: TRBJ2-3; CDR3: CASSVGQQSTDTQYF; DNA: TGCGCCAGCAGCGTGGGACAGCAAAGCACAGATACGCAGTATTTT
V: TRBV5-1; size: NA; D: NA; J: TRBJ1-2; CDR3: CASSLPGILGYTF; DNA: TGCGCCAGCAGCTTGCCGGGGATTCTTGGCTACACCTTC
V: TRBV11-3; size: NA; D: NA; J: TRBJ2-7; CDR3: CASSPGTSYEQYF; DNA: TGTGCCAGCAGCCCCGGGACTTCCTACGAGCAGTACTTC
V: TRBV7-9; size: NA; D: TRBD1; J: TRBJ1-4; CDR3: CASSFGRGPNEKLFF; DNA: TGTGCCAGCAGCTTCGGAAGGGGGCCTAATGAAAAACTGTTTTTT
V: TRBV2; size: NA; D: TRBD1; J: TRBJ2-7; CDR3: CASRWTGSYEQYF; DNA: TGTGCCAGCAGATGGACAGGCTCCTACGAGCAGTACTTC
V: TRBV21-1; size: NA; D: NA; J: TRBJ1-5; CDR3: CASSPGGSNQPQHF; DNA: TGTGCCAGCAGCCCAGGAGGTAGCAATCAGCCCCAGCATTTT
V: TRBV9; size: few; D: TRBD2; J: TRBJ2-1; CDR3: CASTTGTSSVGEQFF; DNA: TGTGCCAGCACCACCGGGACTAGCAGTGTCGGGGAGCAGTTCTTC
V: TRBV7-3; size: NA; D: NA; J: TRBJ2-7; CDR3: CASGAEEQYF; DNA: TGTGCCAGCGGGGCGGAAGAGCAGTACTTC
V: TRBV30; size: NA; D: NA; J: TRBJ1-4; CDR3: CAWSRGFDEKLFF; DNA: TGTGCCTGGAGCCGGGGATTTGATGAAAAACTGTTTTTT
V: TRBV11-2; size: NA; D: NA; J: TRBJ2-5; CDR3: CASSLWRQETQYF; DNA: TGTGCCAGCAGCTTATGGCGGCAAGAGACCCAGTACTTC
V: TRBV30; size: NA; D: NA; J: TRBJ2-7; CDR3: CAWSVPTRTYEQYF; DNA: TGTGCCTGGAGTGTACCGACTCGAACCTACGAGCAGTACTTC
V: TRBV2; size: NA; D: NA; J: TRBJ1-3; CDR3: CASAGGAGNTIYF; DNA: TGTGCCAGCGCCGGCGGTGCAGGAAACACCATATATTTT
V: TRBV28; size: few; D: NA; J: TRBJ1-2; CDR3: CASSLSAGGNGYTF; DNA: TGTGCCAGCAGTTTATCAGCAGGCGGGAATGGCTACACCTTC
V: TRBV19; size: NA; D: NA; J: TRBJ1-2; CDR3: CASSILGARNNYGYTF; DNA: TGTGCCAGTAGTATATTGGGCGCACGAAATAACTATGGCTACACCTTC
V: TRBV30; size: few; D: NA; J: TRBJ1-6; CDR3: CAWTDANSPLHF; DNA: TGTGCCTGGACAGATGCCAATTCACCCCTCCACTTT
V: TRBV6-6; size: NA; D: NA; J: TRBJ2-5; CDR3: CASRGARETQYF; DNA: TGTGCCAGCAGAGGAGCAAGGGAGACCCAGTACTTC
V: TRBV4-3; size: NA; D: NA; J: TRBJ1-1; CDR3: CASSQGGLMNTEAFF; DNA: TGCGCCAGCAGCCAAGGGGGACTCATGAACACTGAAGCTTTCTTT
V: TRBV5-1; size: NA; D: TRBD1; J: TRBJ1-2; CDR3: CASSPTGTGLGGYTF; DNA: TGCGCCAGCAGCCCAACCGGGACAGGGTTGGGTGGCTACACCTTC
V: TRBV18; size: once; D: TRBD2; J: TRBJ2-1; CDR3: CASSPLPSGRYEQFF; DNA: TGTGCCAGCTCACCACTTCCTAGCGGGAGGTATGAGCAGTTCTTC
V: TRBV4-1; size: NA; D: NA; J: TRBJ2-7; CDR3: CASSQDGPQGTYEQYF; DNA: TGCGCCAGCAGCCAAGACGGTCCCCAGGGGACCTACGAGCAGTACTTC
V: TRBV2; size: NA; D: NA; J: TRBJ1-4; CDR3: CASRERSANEKLFF; DNA: TGTGCCAGCAGAGAACGGTCGGCTAATGAAAAACTGTTTTTT
V: TRBV29-1; size: NA; D: TRBD1; J: TRBJ1-2; CDR3: CSVGDSYGYTF; DNA: TGCAGCGTAGGGGACAGCTATGGCTACACCTTC
V: TRBV5-8; size: NA; D: TRBD1; J: TRBJ1-2; CDR3: CASSRRRDRAGYGYTF; DNA: TGTGCCAGCAGCCGAAGGCGGGACAGGGCTGGGTATGGCTACACCTTC
V: TRBV5-1; size: once; D: TRBD2; J: TRBJ2-5; CDR3: CASSPGLAAQETQYF; DNA: TGCGCCAGCAGCCCGGGACTAGCGGCCCAAGAGACCCAGTACTTC
V: TRBV14; size: NA; D: TRBD2; J: TRBJ2-5; CDR3: CASSQISGGTGTQYF; DNA: TGTGCCAGCAGCCAAATCTCGGGAGGGACGGGGACCCAGTACTTC
V: TRBV5-1; size: NA; D: TRBD1; J: TRBJ2-3; CDR3: CASTYAGQGAGTDTQYF; DNA: TGCGCCAGCACGTATGCAGGACAGGGGGCTGGGACAGATACGCAGTATTTT
V: TRBV7-3; size: NA; D: TRBD2; J: TRBJ2-5; CDR3: CASSLTVRGGQGETQYF; DNA: TGTGCCAGCAGCTTAACGGTCCGGGGGGGCCAAGGGGAGACCCAGTACTTC
V: TRBV11-2; size: NA; D: NA; J: TRBJ2-1; CDR3: CASSLAGSINEQFF; DNA: TGTGCCAGCAGCTTAGCGGGGTCTATCAATGAGCAGTTCTTC
V: TRBV7-8; size: NA; D: TRBD1; J: TRBJ2-7; CDR3: CASSSSAGGFLGPYF; DNA: TGTGCCAGCAGCTCCTCTGCAGGGGGATTCCTGGGGCCATACTTC
V: TRBV11-3; size: NA; D: NA; J: TRBJ1-5; CDR3: CASSPHPRPQHF; DNA: TGTGCCAGCAGCCCACACCCCCGGCCCCAGCATTTT
V: TRBV5-1; size: NA; D: NA; J: TRBJ2-6; CDR3: CASTGASGANVLTF; DNA: TGCGCCAGCACCGGAGCCTCTGGGGCCAACGTCCTGACTTTC